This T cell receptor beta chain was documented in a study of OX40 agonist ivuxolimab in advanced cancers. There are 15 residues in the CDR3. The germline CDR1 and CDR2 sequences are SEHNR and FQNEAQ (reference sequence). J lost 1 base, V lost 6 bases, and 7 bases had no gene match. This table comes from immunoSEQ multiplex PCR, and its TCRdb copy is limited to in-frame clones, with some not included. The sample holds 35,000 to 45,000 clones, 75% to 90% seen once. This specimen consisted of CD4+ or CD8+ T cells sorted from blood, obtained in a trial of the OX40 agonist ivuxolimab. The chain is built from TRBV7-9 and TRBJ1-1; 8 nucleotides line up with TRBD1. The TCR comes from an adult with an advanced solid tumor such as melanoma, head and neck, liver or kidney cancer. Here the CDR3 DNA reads TGTGCCAGCAGTCTCCTGACAGGGGCGAACACTGAAGCTTTCTTT. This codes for CASSLLTGANTEAFF.